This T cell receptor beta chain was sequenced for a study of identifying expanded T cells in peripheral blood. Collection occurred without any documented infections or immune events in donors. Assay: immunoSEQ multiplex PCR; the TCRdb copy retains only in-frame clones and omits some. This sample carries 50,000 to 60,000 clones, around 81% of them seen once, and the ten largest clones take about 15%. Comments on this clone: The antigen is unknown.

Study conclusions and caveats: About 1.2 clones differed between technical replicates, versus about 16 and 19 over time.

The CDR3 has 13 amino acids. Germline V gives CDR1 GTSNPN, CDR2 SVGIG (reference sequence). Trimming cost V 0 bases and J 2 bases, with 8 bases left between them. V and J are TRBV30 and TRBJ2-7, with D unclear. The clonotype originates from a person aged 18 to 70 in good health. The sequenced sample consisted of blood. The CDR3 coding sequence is TGTGCCTGGAGTGTAGTCAGTACCTACGAGCAGTACTTC. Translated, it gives CAWSVVSTYEQYF.